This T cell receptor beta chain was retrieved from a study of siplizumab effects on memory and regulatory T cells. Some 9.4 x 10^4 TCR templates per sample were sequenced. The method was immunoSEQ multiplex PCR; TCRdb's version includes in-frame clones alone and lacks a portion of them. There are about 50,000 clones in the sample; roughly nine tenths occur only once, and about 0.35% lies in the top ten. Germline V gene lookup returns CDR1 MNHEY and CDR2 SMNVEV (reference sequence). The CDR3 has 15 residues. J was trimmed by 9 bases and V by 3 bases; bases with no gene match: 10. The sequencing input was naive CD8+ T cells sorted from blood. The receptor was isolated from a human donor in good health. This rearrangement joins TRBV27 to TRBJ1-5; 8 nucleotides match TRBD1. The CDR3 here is CASSFGQGGLGPQHF. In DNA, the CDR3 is TGTGCCAGCAGTTTCGGACAGGGAGGGCTGGGGCCCCAGCATTTT.